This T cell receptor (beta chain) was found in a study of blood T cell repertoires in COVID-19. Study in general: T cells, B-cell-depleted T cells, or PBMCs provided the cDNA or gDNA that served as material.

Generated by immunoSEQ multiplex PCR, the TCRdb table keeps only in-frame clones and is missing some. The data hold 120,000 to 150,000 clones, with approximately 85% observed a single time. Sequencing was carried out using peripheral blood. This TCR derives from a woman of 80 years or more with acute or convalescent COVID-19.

The DNA for the CDR3 is TGTGCCAGCAGGGCGACTAGCGGGAGATCCTACGAGCAGTACTTC. It codes for CASRATSGRSYEQYF. The chain employs TRBV2 and TRBJ2-7; 12 positions agree with TRBD2. Germline V CDR1 and CDR2: SNHLY, FYNNEI. V was clipped by 6 bases and J by 1 base; unmatched bases: 4. The CDR3 is 15 amino acids. Variable domain in full (rest from reference TRBV2 and TRBJ2-7): EPEVTQTPSHQVTQMGQEVILRCVPISNHLYFYWYRQILGQKVEFLVSFYNNEISEKSEIFDDQFSVERPDGSNFTLKIRSTKLEDSAMYFCASRATSGRSYEQYFGPGTRLTVT.